The clone carrying this T cell receptor beta chain showed up just once. Its antigen is unidentified. Clones were read by immunoSEQ multiplex PCR, and TCRdb kept only the in-frame ones, dropping some. The table includes about 360,000 clones, 70% to 90% detected once. Germline V gives CDR1 MNHNS, CDR2 SASEGT. This CDR3 comprises 16 residues. The germline V and J ends were trimmed by 2 bases and 4 bases, with 17 bases remaining between them. This sample is drawn from a study of cytomegalovirus exposure and HLA in healthy donors. General study results and limits: In vitro experiments confirmed that three CMV-associated chains were specific for CMV antigens.

The clonotype originates from a woman aged 18-30 years in good health and CMV-seronegative. This chain connects TRBV6-1 to TRBJ1-1; D gene unclear. Sequencing input: PBMCs. CDR3 amino acids: CASSEIWPPRGTEAFF. CDR3 DNA sequence: TGTGCCAGCAGTGAAATCTGGCCCCCGCGCGGCACTGAAGCTTTCTTT.